This T cell receptor beta chain was observed in a study of cytotoxic CD8 clonotypes in ibrutinib-treated CLL. Across the study: A median around 12 months of treatment, range 6 to 36, preceded the collection of response samples.

For this clone: What it recognizes is unknown.

The repertoire was sequenced with immunoSEQ multiplex PCR; TCRdb's copy has only in-frame clones and lacks some. The table shows approximately 340,000 clones, with 60% to 80% occurring only once. Findings and limits, study-wide: Sustained-remission and progressing patients had different sampling times.

Germline assignment: CDR1 SGHAT and CDR2 FQNNGV. With 3 bases clipped from V and 3 bases from J, the junction kept 4 bases outside the gene matches. This CDR3 has 14 residues. This specimen consisted of PBMCs, obtained after 36 months of ibrutinib treatment. The origin of this receptor is a human donor with chronic lymphocytic leukemia. The V gene is TRBV11-2, the J gene TRBJ2-7; 8 positions match TRBD2. The CDR3 sequence is CASSFSGDLYEQYF. In nucleotides, the CDR3 is TGTGCCAGCAGCTTTAGCGGGGACCTCTACGAGCAGTACTTC.